The 10 T cell receptor beta chains presented below share a single source sample, sequenced in a study of control samples from healthy donors and cancer patients. Profiling relied on immunoSEQ multiplex PCR, and the TCRdb table lists in-frame clones only, not all of them. The data contain fewer than 95,000 clones, more than 75% of them singletons. The sequencing sample was made of blood. These receptors all stem from a woman in her forties in good health.

About this clone itself: The same CDR3 is also encoded by other DNA sequences in this sample. The gene calls are TRBV11-3 and TRBJ1-1; no clear D gene. The germline CDR1 and CDR2 sequences are SGHNT and YENEEA. There are 13 residues in the CDR3. Between the trimmed V and J ends, which lost 1 base and 0 bases, there was a span of 3 bases. CDR3 in amino acids: CASSLGVNTEAFF. For the CDR3, the DNA is TGTGCCAGCAGCTTAGGTGTGAACACTGAAGCTTTCTTT. The complete variable domain, with remaining parts taken from reference TRBV11-3 and TRBJ1-1, reads EAGVVQSPRYKIIEKKQPVAFWCNPISGHNTLYWYLQNLGQGPELLIRYENEEAVDDSQLPKDRFSAERLKGVDSTLKIQPAELGDSAVYLCASSLGVNTEAFFGQGTRLTVV.

The chain recombines TRBV6-5 with TRBJ2-3; tentatively, D is TRBD1 or TRBD2 (6 bases each). The V end lost 6 bases, the J end lost 4 bases, and 17 bases lay between the germline ends. Germline loops: CDR1 MNHEY, CDR2 SVGAGI. The CDR3 is 15 amino acids. The CDR3 sequence: CASSIHRGAADTQYF. The DNA of the CDR3 is TGTGCCAGCAGCATACATAGGGGGGCCGCAGATACGCAGTATTTT.

V is TRBV14 and J is TRBJ2-7; D remains unclear. CDR3 length: 16 amino acids. The germline V gene encodes CDR1 SGHDN and CDR2 FVKESK. V was clipped by 1 base and J by 3 bases, with 16 bases between them. The CDR3 is CASSQVWPLADYEQYF. The CDR3 bases are TGTGCCAGCAGCCAAGTTTGGCCCCTGGCCGACTACGAGCAGTACTTC.

This sequence joins TRBV9 and TRBJ1-6, with a weak D call TRBD1 (5 bases). The ends were cut back, 3 bases at V and 0 bases at J, with 13 bases in the middle. The CDR3 runs to 17 residues. CDR1 SGDLS and CDR2 YYNGEE come from the germline V gene. The CDR3, as DNA: TGTGCCAGCAGCGCCGGGACTGCCAGCTCCTATAATTCACCCCTCCACTTT. It specifies CASSAGTASSYNSPLHF.

This clone was observed a few times. V is TRBV15 and J is TRBJ1-5, with D uncertain. This CDR3 is built from 13 residues. V was shortened by 5 bases and J by 9 bases, with 14 bases between the two germline ends. The germline gives CDR1 LNHNV, CDR2 YYDKDF (reference sequence). The CDR3 loop is CATSDSRGRPQHF. DNA of the CDR3: TGTGCCACCAGCGACTCCCGGGGAAGGCCCCAGCATTTT.

The J gene is TRBJ1-2, the V gene TRBV4-1; no clear D. Germline lookup yields CDR1 MGHRA and CDR2 YSYEKL. V was shortened by 4 bases and J by 8 bases, with 20 bases between the two germline ends. This CDR3 contains 15 residues. The CDR3 is CASSLYPGRPQGYTF. The CDR3 nucleotides are TGCGCCAGCAGCCTCTATCCGGGGAGACCACAGGGCTACACCTTC.

V gene TRBV5-1 combines with J gene TRBJ2-3; D gene unclear. V was cut by 0 bases and J by 6 bases, with 11 bases left in between. The CDR3 is 14 amino acids. Germline CDR1 and CDR2: SGHRS and YFSETQ. The CDR3, as DNA: TGCGCCAGCAGCTTGGGGGTCGTGGGGGATACGCAGTATTTT. Translation: CASSLGVVGDTQYF.

The V gene is TRBV18, the J gene TRBJ2-7, with TRBD1 identical over 11 bases. Per germline, CDR1 KGHSH and CDR2 LQKENI. The CDR3 runs 16 residues. The J segment lost 3 bases and the V segment lost 0 bases, leaving 4 bases of the junction unmatched. The CDR3 here is CASSPPRDRGIYEQYF. CDR3 nucleotides: TGTGCCAGCTCACCACCGAGGGACAGGGGGATCTACGAGCAGTACTTC.

The genes are TRBV11-3 and TRBJ2-1; D ambiguous. The length of the CDR3 is 13 residues. CDR1 is SGHNT and CDR2 is YENEEA in the germline V gene. The V end was cut by 2 bases, the J end by 8 bases, with 10 bases between. The CDR3 DNA is TGTGCCAGCAGCTTATCAGGTGGGGATGAGCAGTTCTTC. Its protein is CASSLSGGDEQFF.

In this sample, this clone turned up a few times. The V gene is TRBV2, the J gene TRBJ2-7; 7 bases agree with TRBD1. Looked up from germline, CDR1 is SNHLY and CDR2 is FYNNEI. V gave up 8 bases and J gave up 2 bases; unmatched junction bases: 12. The CDR3 totals 15 residues. The CDR3 loop is CASVETGIKAYEQYF. The DNA of the CDR3 is TGTGCCAGCGTAGAGACAGGGATTAAAGCCTACGAGCAGTACTTC.